The next 21 T cell receptor beta chains were all read from a single sample in a study of CD8 T cells in ankylosing spondylitis. Their antigens are not known. Overall study results and limits: Made up of eight highly homologous variants, a TCR beta motif appeared characteristic of ankylosing spondylitis blood.

TCRdb re-called the 5' RACE reads with MiXCR, one entry per CDR3 protein. The sample yields about 510,000 distinct CDR3 sequences, 5.3% seen once. The sequencing sample was made of blood, either unsorted or a sorted T cell fraction (not recorded which). The source is a male donor with ankylosing spondylitis.

Comments on this clonotype: This may come from a read error, since a much larger clone is one base off. The chain employs TRBV10-3 and TRBJ2-1; no firm D call. The germline V and J ends were trimmed by 0 bases and 3 bases, with 3 bases remaining between them. CDR3 length equals 13 residues. Germline V lookup: CDR1 ENHRY, CDR2 SYGVKD. CDR3 DNA sequence: TGTGCCATCAGTGAGTCGGTCTACAATGAGCAGTTCTTC. It yields the protein CAISESVYNEQFF.

There are many counts of this clonotype. The chain couples TRBV7-9 to TRBJ2-7; either TRBD1 or TRBD2 may fit D (5 bases each). There are 15 residues in the CDR3. CDR1 and CDR2 from the germline V gene are SEHNR and FQNEAQ (reference sequence). V lost 4 bases, J lost 1 base, and 14 bases lay in between. The CDR3 DNA reads TGTGCCAGCAGCTCGGGACGGCTGTCGTCCTACGAGCAGTACTTC. Its translation is CASSSGRLSSYEQYF.

This clonotype has a count of ten or more. This chain joins TRBV4-3 and TRBJ1-1; D gene unclear. The V gene lost 0 bases and the J gene lost 7 bases, with 12 bases spanning the gap. CDR3 size: 14 residues. The germline gives CDR1 LGHNA, CDR2 YSLEER. CDR3 residues: CASSQDLGWGEAFF. The CDR3 DNA follows: TGCGCCAGCAGCCAAGATCTGGGGTGGGGTGAAGCTTTCTTT.

This clonotype was observed many times. The chain is built from TRBV6-2 or TRBV6-3 and TRBJ1-2; D may be TRBD1 (5 bases). Trimming left V 2 bases short and J 0 bases short, with 13 bases between. The length of the CDR3 is 16 residues. CDR1 MNHEY and CDR2 SVGEGT come from the germline V gene. The CDR3 nucleotides are TGTGCCAGCAGTTACCCGGGGACCTCCTCTAACTATGGCTACACCTTC. Translating it yields CASSYPGTSSNYGYTF.

This clonotype was counted many times. The V gene is TRBV10-3, the J gene TRBJ1-1; D is unresolved. The V end lost 2 bases, the J end lost 5 bases, and 6 bases lay between the germline ends. Germline V gene lookup returns CDR1 ENHRY and CDR2 SYGVKD. This CDR3 region has 12 residues. The CDR3 nucleotides are TGTGCCATCAGTGAGGGGTGGACTGAAGCTTTCTTT. Translated: CAISEGWTEAFF.

V and J are TRBV7-9 and TRBJ2-7; no clear D. Trimming cost V 0 bases and J 3 bases, with 15 bases left between them. CDR3 length equals 16 residues. CDR1 SEHNR and CDR2 FQNEAQ come from the germline V gene (reference sequence). The CDR3 loop reads CASSLAGQAKGYEQYF. The CDR3 DNA reads TGTGCCAGCAGCTTAGCAGGTCAAGCCAAAGGCTACGAGCAGTACTTC.

This clonotype has at least ten counts. The genes are TRBV18 and TRBJ2-7, with a tentative D call TRBD2 (6 bases). Germline V gives CDR1 KGHSH, CDR2 LQKENI. V was pared by 2 bases and J by 3 bases, with 8 bases between. This CDR3 comprises 13 residues. The CDR3 sequence: CASSPGTRYEQYF. CDR3 nucleotides: TGTGCCAGCTCACCAGGGACTCGCTACGAGCAGTACTTC.

This clonotype was detected many times. One end of the junction fails to match germline, which may point to a read error. CDR3 nucleotide sequence: TGTGCCAGCAGCAGAGGACAGGGCAACACTGAAGCTTTCTTT. It specifies CASSRGQGNTEAFF. The chain recombines TRBV4-3 with TRBJ1-1, with 8 nucleotides matching TRBD1. Germline assignment: CDR1 LGHNA and CDR2 YSLEER. CDR3 length equals 14 residues.

This clonotype was recorded at least ten times. The chain is built from TRBV4-3 and TRBJ2-7; D possibly uses TRBD1 or TRBD2 (6 bases each). The CDR3 totals 15 residues. Trimming removed 0 bases at V and 3 bases at J, with 12 bases between. CDR1 is LGHNA, CDR2 YSLEER, per germline. The CDR3 coding sequence is TGCGCCAGCAGCCAAGACGAGGGGGGAGGCTACGAGCAGTACTTC. As protein: CASSQDEGGGYEQYF.

This clonotype was counted many times. The chain has TRBV7-8 and TRBJ2-5, with 9 bases matching TRBD2. The CDR3 is 15 residues long. V gave up 5 bases and J gave up 5 bases; unmatched junction bases: 9. Germline V CDR1 and CDR2: SGHVS, FQNEAQ. The CDR3 DNA follows: TGTGCCAGCAGCACTATTAGCGGGAGAGGGGAGACCCAGTACTTC. It encodes CASSTISGRGETQYF.

This clonotype was seen ten or more times. The rearrangement uses TRBV20-1 and TRBJ2-1, with D possibly being TRBD2 (6 bases). The germline V gene has CDR1 DFQATT and CDR2 SNEGSKA (reference sequence). This CDR3 contains 13 residues. V lost 4 bases and J 4 bases, leaving 11 bases between the germline ends. CDR3 bases: TGCAGTGCTACCGGGACTGGGTACAATGAGCAGTTCTTC. Amino acids: CSATGTGYNEQFF.

This clonotype was counted many times. The chain has TRBV12-3 or TRBV12-4 and TRBJ2-7; D is ambiguous. V lost 6 bases and J lost 6, with 12 bases in between. This CDR3 contains 12 residues. The CDR3 reads CASSLDLAEQYF. CDR3 DNA sequence: TGTGCCAGCAGCCTCGACTTGGCCGAGCAGTACTTC.

The sample holds many counts of this clonotype. The chain joins TRBV10-3 to TRBJ2-2; D is uncertain. This CDR3 is 14 amino acids long. In germline, CDR1 is ENHRY, CDR2 SYGVKD. V lost 6 bases and J lost 4, with 12 bases in between. This CDR3 is CAIRLQEPTGELFF. For the CDR3, the DNA is TGTGCCATCAGGCTTCAGGAACCCACCGGGGAGCTGTTTTTT.

This clonotype was observed many times. The V call is TRBV24-1, the J call TRBJ2-7; D might be TRBD2 (6 bases). Germline CDR1 reads KGHDR; CDR2 reads SFDVKD. This CDR3 is 12 amino acids long. V lost 2 bases, J lost 6 bases, and 7 bases lay in between. The CDR3: CATSDSGGEQYF. The CDR3 bases are TGTGCCACCAGTGATTCCGGGGGCGAGCAGTACTTC.

V and J are TRBV7-9 and TRBJ1-4, with D hard to call. Trimming cost V 1 base and J 1 base, with 10 bases left between them. Per germline, CDR1 SEHNR and CDR2 FQNEAQ (reference sequence). The CDR3 runs 16 residues. The CDR3 protein is CASSLGPAKTNEKLFF. The CDR3 nucleotides read TGTGCCAGCAGCTTAGGGCCGGCCAAAACTAATGAAAAACTGTTTTTT.

This clonotype has ten or more counts. The DNA for the CDR3 is TGTGCCAGCAGCTTAGCCTCCGGTCGGTCCTACAATGAGCAGTTCTTC. It codes for CASSLASGRSYNEQFF. This rearrangement joins TRBV7-9 to TRBJ2-1; no clear D gene. V dropped 0 bases and J dropped 1 base, with 10 bases sitting between them. The germline gives CDR1 SEHNR, CDR2 FQNEAQ (reference sequence). This CDR3 region has 16 residues.

This clonotype showed up many times. The chain links TRBV11-1 to TRBJ2-7; D might be TRBD1 (6 bases). Germline loops: CDR1 SGHAT, CDR2 FQDESV (reference sequence). This CDR3 region has 15 residues. The germline V and J ends were trimmed by 1 base and 2 bases, with 12 bases remaining between them. CDR3 loop: CASSLVGGHTYEQYF. In nucleotides, the CDR3 is TGTGCCAGCAGCTTAGTAGGGGGACATACCTACGAGCAGTACTTC.

The sample holds many counts of this clonotype. One end of the junction is discordant with germline, which a read error may explain. The rearrangement joins TRBV12-3 or TRBV12-4 to TRBJ1-5; TRBD1 agrees at 9 bases. The CDR3 contains 15 residues. The CDR3 region has the DNA TGTGCCAGCAGTGTAGTACAGGGGGCGAATCAGACCCAGCATTTT. Its translation: CASSVVQGANQTQHF.

In this sample, this clonotype turned up many times. This chain connects TRBV10-3 to TRBJ1-2; weak D call: TRBD1 (5 bases). This CDR3 has 15 residues. V lost 6 bases and J 3 bases, leaving 17 bases between the germline ends. Germline CDR1 and CDR2: ENHRY and SYGVKD. CDR3 loop: CAIRTTSQGDYGYTF. DNA for the CDR3: TGTGCCATCAGGACAACGTCCCAGGGAGACTATGGCTACACCTTC.

In its sample, this clonotype was seen many times. V usage is TRBV7-2 and J usage is TRBJ2-3, with TRBD2 as a possible D gene (7 bases). Trimming removed 1 base from V and 5 bases from J, with 10 bases in between. The germline gives CDR1 SGHTA, CDR2 FQGNSA. The CDR3 spans 14 residues. CDR3 sequence: CASSLGGGGDTQYF. The CDR3 nucleotides are TGTGCCAGCAGCTTAGGCGGGGGCGGAGATACGCAGTATTTT.

The chain employs TRBV20-1 and TRBJ2-5; D is unclear. The V end was cut by 0 bases, the J end by 1 base, with 9 bases between. The CDR3 loop spans 14 amino acids. CDR1 and CDR2 (germline): DFQATT, SNEGSKA (reference sequence). The CDR3 DNA sequence: TGCAGTGCTAGAGATCGCCCGCCCCAAGAGACCCAGTACTTC. Residues: CSARDRPPQETQYF.